A single sample gave rise to the 5 T cell receptor beta chains below, sequenced in a study of blood T cell repertoires in COVID-19. Produced via immunoSEQ multiplex PCR; TCRdb's table is partial and in-frame only. Here the sample spans about 240,000 clones, roughly four fifths being singletons. The sequenced sample was peripheral blood. The receptors come from a woman aged 55-70 years with active or convalescent COVID-19.

This chain uses TRBV5-1 with TRBJ2-1, with TRBD2 matching over 8 bases. Per the germline V gene, CDR1 is SGHRS and CDR2 is YFSETQ. There are 16 residues in the CDR3. V was clipped by 4 bases and J by 2 bases; unmatched bases: 8. The CDR3 here is CASSQLGSGTYNEQFF. The CDR3 coding sequence is TGCGCCAGCAGCCAGTTGGGTAGCGGGACCTACAATGAGCAGTTCTTC.

This chain joins TRBV6-5 and TRBJ1-5; TRBD1 aligns across 10 bases. Per the germline V gene, CDR1 is MNHEY and CDR2 is SVGAGI. CDR3 length equals 15 residues. With V trimmed by 6 bases and J by 3 bases, 5 bases remained unmatched. CDR3 sequence reads: CASRGDRGPNQPQHF. CDR3 bases: TGTGCCAGCAGGGGGGACAGGGGCCCCAATCAGCCCCAGCATTTT.

This sequence joins TRBV18 and TRBJ2-7; D perhaps matches TRBD1 (6 bases). The germline V gene encodes CDR1 KGHSH and CDR2 LQKENI. Trimming took 2 bases from V and 11 from J, leaving 22 bases between them. The CDR3 runs 15 residues. CDR3 sequence: CASSPAPRPQGREYF. The CDR3 nucleotides are TGTGCCAGCTCACCAGCCCCCAGACCACAGGGACGGGAGTACTTC.

This sequence joins TRBV9 and TRBJ2-3, with TRBD2 identical over 10 bases. Per germline, CDR1 SGDLS and CDR2 YYNGEE. V dropped 1 base and J dropped 1; count of bases not matched to a gene: 6. The CDR3 extends over 17 amino acids. As DNA, the CDR3 is TGTGCCAGCAGCGTATTAGCGGGGGGCGGGGGCACAGATACGCAGTATTTT. It encodes CASSVLAGGGGTDTQYF.

A few counts support this clone. Other DNA sequences within the sample encode an identical CDR3. The V and J genes are TRBV19 and TRBJ1-1, with TRBD1 identical over 9 bases. This CDR3 is built from 14 residues. Germline trimming cut 3 bases from V and 4 bases from J; bases unmatched to any gene: 3. Per the germline V gene, CDR1 is LNHDA and CDR2 is SQIVND (reference sequence). CDR3: CASSIGQGRTEAFF. For the CDR3, the DNA is TGTGCCAGTAGTATCGGACAGGGGCGCACTGAAGCTTTCTTT.